The 32 T cell receptor beta chains below were found in one sample sequenced in a study of T-cell reconstitution after alpha-beta-depleted transplantation in children. Molecular barcoding with unique molecular identifiers was used for the TCRbeta library. TCRdb reprocessed the PCR reads with MiXCR, giving one entry per CDR3 protein. This table holds fewer than 500,000 distinct CDR3 sequences, approximately 42% found once. The sample in question was PBMCs, obtained before TCRalphabeta/CD19-depleted stem cell transplant. Every receptor here comes from a girl aged 2 to 10 with aplastic anemia, due to receive a stem cell transplant.

This clonotype has a count of ten or more. Here the CDR3 DNA reads TGCAGCGTAGGAAAAGGGCCAAATCAGCCCCAGCATTTT. As protein: CSVGKGPNQPQHF. The chain recombines TRBV29-1 with TRBJ1-5; no reliable D call. CDR1 and CDR2 (germline): SQVTM, ANQGSEA. CDR3 size: 13 residues. The V and J ends lost 6 bases and 4 bases respectively, with 13 bases between them.

This clonotype was seen only a few times. The chain carries TRBV20-1 and TRBJ2-1, with a possible D match to TRBD2 (5 bases). Germline assignment: CDR1 DFQATT and CDR2 SNEGSKA (reference sequence). Deletions cut 7 bases from V and 0 bases from J, with 13 bases between. The CDR3 is 14 residues long. In nucleotides, the CDR3 is TGCAGTGTACCTGAGCGGAGCTCCTACAATGAGCAGTTCTTC. Translating gives CSVPERSSYNEQFF.

A single count supports this clonotype. V is TRBV5-1 and J is TRBJ2-1; maybe TRBD1 (6 bases). V was clipped by 0 bases and J by 6 bases, with 13 bases between them. CDR1 and CDR2 (germline): SGHRS, YFSETQ. This CDR3 is built from 15 residues. CDR3 region: CASSLEQGRGNEQFF. CDR3 nucleotides: TGCGCCAGCAGCTTGGAACAGGGTCGGGGCAATGAGCAGTTCTTC.

The sample holds a few counts of this clonotype. V is TRBV7-9 and J is TRBJ2-7, with TRBD2 identical over 14 bases. The germline V gene has CDR1 SEHNR and CDR2 FQNEAQ (reference sequence). V lost 5 bases to trimming and J lost 12 bases; unmatched junction nucleotides: 6. The CDR3 spans 13 residues. Here the CDR3 reads CASSPGLAGAPYF. The DNA for the CDR3 is TGTGCCAGCAGCCCGGGACTAGCGGGAGCTCCGTACTTC.

The chain employs TRBV6-1 and TRBJ2-7, with 8 bases fitting TRBD2. The CDR3 is 16 residues long. Germline trimming cut 3 bases from V and 2 bases from J; bases unmatched to any gene: 9. Per the germline V gene, CDR1 is MNHNS and CDR2 is SASEGT. CDR3 region: CASSEQPSGGPYEQYF. CDR3 coding DNA: TGTGCCAGCAGTGAGCAGCCGAGCGGGGGCCCCTACGAGCAGTACTTC.

The V call is TRBV28, the J call TRBJ2-7; D ambiguous. Looked up from germline, CDR1 is MDHEN and CDR2 is SYDVKM. V was trimmed by 6 bases and J by 0 bases, leaving 15 bases between them. The CDR3 spans 15 residues. This CDR3 reads CASSPSLGDSYEQYF. The CDR3 coding sequence is TGTGCCAGCAGCCCCTCTCTTGGGGACTCCTACGAGCAGTACTTC.

This clonotype was observed a handful of times. V is TRBV6-2 or TRBV6-3 and J is TRBJ2-5, with TRBD2 identical over 11 bases. J was trimmed by 3 bases and V by 4 bases; bases with no gene match: 4. Looked up from germline, CDR1 is MNHEY and CDR2 is SVGEGT. This CDR3 region has 15 residues. Here the CDR3 reads CASSSLLAGEETQYF. The CDR3 region has the DNA TGTGCCAGCAGTTCTTTACTAGCGGGAGAAGAGACCCAGTACTTC.

Many counts were recorded for this clonotype. The V gene is TRBV7-6, the J gene TRBJ1-3; D is possibly TRBD1 (5 bases). CDR1 and CDR2 from the germline V gene are SGHVS and FNYEAQ. V gave up 4 bases and J gave up 0 bases, with 16 bases separating them. The CDR3 runs 17 residues. For the CDR3, the DNA is TGTGCCAGCAGCTCTTTTAAGGGACCGCACTCTGGAAACACCATATATTTT. It translates to CASSSFKGPHSGNTIYF.

This rearrangement joins TRBV10-3 to TRBJ2-3; D unclear. Looked up from germline, CDR1 is ENHRY and CDR2 is SYGVKD. V was pared by 0 bases and J by 4 bases, with 5 bases between. CDR3 length: 13 residues. CDR3 in amino acids: CAISESKADTQYF. The CDR3 nucleotides are TGTGCCATCAGTGAGTCGAAAGCAGATACGCAGTATTTT.

There are a few counts of this clonotype. The V and J genes are TRBV7-9 and TRBJ1-2, with unresolved D. CDR3 length: 13 amino acids. Trimming cost V 6 bases and J 0 bases, with 8 bases left between them. CDR1 and CDR2 (germline): SEHNR, FQNEAQ (reference sequence). CDR3 in DNA: TGTGCCAGCAGTCGTGCGGCTAACTATGGCTACACCTTC. Encoded protein: CASSRAANYGYTF.

This clonotype has only one observation. The rearrangement joins TRBV7-9 to TRBJ2-7; 10 nucleotides line up with TRBD2. Trimming cost V 2 bases and J 7 bases; bases outside gene matches: 8. Germline values: CDR1 SEHNR, CDR2 FQNEAQ (reference sequence). The CDR3 runs 15 residues. This CDR3 reads CASSLQREGPREQYF. CDR3 sequence (DNA): TGTGCCAGCAGCTTACAGCGGGAGGGCCCGAGGGAGCAGTACTTC.

This clonotype has more than one count but fewer than ten. The chain employs TRBV5-1 and TRBJ2-3; D gene uncertain. This CDR3 has 14 amino acids. Trimming pared 0 bases from V and 4 bases from J, leaving 9 bases between. CDR1 and CDR2 (germline): SGHRS, YFSETQ. The CDR3 nucleotides read TGCGCCAGCAGCTTGGCTTCCTCTTCAGATACGCAGTATTTT. It yields the protein CASSLASSSDTQYF. The variable domain in full, with the rest retrieved from reference TRBV5-1 and TRBJ2-3, is KAGVTQTPRYLIKTRGQQVTLSCSPISGHRSVSWYQQTPGQGLQFLFEYFSETQRNKGNFPGRFSGRQFSNSRSEMNVSTLELGDSALYLCASSLASSSDTQYFGPGTRLTVL.

The rearrangement links TRBV5-6 to TRBJ2-5; the D gene is possibly TRBD2 (5 bases). The CDR3 consists of 16 residues. Trimming left V 4 bases short and J 5 bases short, with 21 bases between. Germline CDR1 is SGHDT and CDR2 is YYEEEE. CDR3 bases: TGTGCCAGCAGCCCCTTGGACTTCAACAGAGAGGAGACCCAGTACTTC. It encodes CASSPLDFNREETQYF.

The CDR3 sequence is CASSPGETGGKKLFF. The DNA of the CDR3 is TGTGCCAGCTCACCAGGGGAAACAGGGGGAAAAAAACTGTTTTTT. V usage is TRBV18 and J usage is TRBJ1-4, with TRBD1 matching over 8 bases. J lost 9 bases, V lost 2 bases, and 8 bases had no gene match. This CDR3 region has 15 residues. Germline V gene data show CDR1 as KGHSH and CDR2 as LQKENI.

The chain has TRBV1 and TRBJ1-2; the table names TRBD1, a call not compared with the DNA. TRBV1 is shown as a pseudogene. The length of the CDR3 is 15 residues. The DNA for the CDR3 is TGCACCAGCAGCCAAGATAAAGGAACAGGGGATGGCTACACCTTC. It yields the protein CTSSQDKGTGDGYTF.

The chain links TRBV28 to TRBJ1-5, with 7 bases aligning to TRBD1. This CDR3 has 15 residues. CDR1 MDHEN and CDR2 SYDVKM come from the germline V gene. J was trimmed by 1 base and V by 7 bases; bases with no gene match: 7. CDR3 nucleotide sequence: TGTGCCAGCACCCCTGGGGACAGAAGCAATCAGCCCCAGCATTTT. Translated, it gives CASTPGDRSNQPQHF. Using reference TRBV28 and TRBJ1-5 for the parts outside the CDR3, the full variable domain is DVKVTQSSRYLVKRTGEKVFLECVQDMDHENMFWYRQDPGLGLRLIYFSYDVKMKEKGDIPEGYSVSREKKERFSLILESASTNQTSMYLCASTPGDRSNQPQHFGDGTRLSIL.

This clonotype was counted ten times or more. The CDR3 loop reads CSALKASGALANNEQFF. DNA for the CDR3: TGCAGTGCCCTTAAGGCTAGCGGAGCCCTTGCAAACAATGAGCAGTTCTTC. J is TRBJ2-1 and V is TRBV20-1; TRBD2 matches at 7 bases. V trimming: 6 bases; J trimming: 5 bases; junction bases outside the gene matches: 19. Germline CDR1 and CDR2: DFQATT and SNEGSKA (reference sequence). The CDR3 runs to 17 residues.

The rearrangement links TRBV7-2 to TRBJ2-5, with no clear D. The germline CDR1 and CDR2 sequences are SGHTA and FQGNSA. This CDR3 comprises 14 residues. With 5 bases removed from V and 2 bases from J, the gap between germline ends came to 12 bases. In nucleotides, the CDR3 is TGTGCCAGCAGCCATACTACCCGTCAAGAGACCCAGTACTTC. Protein sequence: CASSHTTRQETQYF.

The chain carries TRBV27 and TRBJ2-1; 7 bases match TRBD2. After removal of 8 bases from V and 6 bases from J, the junction contained 1 base not matched to a gene. CDR3 size: 11 residues. Looked up from germline, CDR1 is MNHEY and CDR2 is SMNVEV (reference sequence). The CDR3 spells CASREANEQFF. CDR3 DNA sequence: TGTGCCAGCCGGGAGGCCAATGAGCAGTTCTTC.

The chain links TRBV5-1 to TRBJ2-5; no clear D gene. Trimming shortened V by 6 bases and J by 0 bases, and 6 bases separated the two germline ends. CDR1 and CDR2 from the germline V gene are SGHRS and YFSETQ. This CDR3 has 12 amino acids. Written as DNA, the CDR3 is TGCGCCAGCACCCTCAACCAAGAGACCCAGTACTTC. It codes for CASTLNQETQYF.

This chain joins TRBV5-4 and TRBJ2-7; 13 bases match TRBD2. V trimming: 3 bases; J trimming: 5 bases; junction bases outside the gene matches: 5. CDR3 length: 15 residues. Germline V gene data show CDR1 as SGHNT and CDR2 as YYREEE (reference sequence). CDR3 in amino acids: CASSYLGLAGDEQYF. CDR3 nucleotide sequence: TGTGCCAGCAGCTACCTCGGACTAGCGGGAGACGAGCAGTACTTC.

This clonotype was seen once. The chain employs TRBV5-4 and TRBJ2-5; D remains unclear. This CDR3 contains 13 residues. Deletions cut 3 bases from V and 1 base from J, with 7 bases between. Germline assignment: CDR1 SGHNT and CDR2 YYREEE (reference sequence). The CDR3 bases are TGTGCCAGCAGCTGGCGCCCCCAAGAGACCCAGTACTTC. It is translated as CASSWRPQETQYF.

The chain uses TRBV5-1 and TRBJ1-2; TRBD1 is a possible D gene (6 bases). Per germline, CDR1 SGHRS and CDR2 YFSETQ. This CDR3 comprises 15 residues. The V gene lost 4 bases and the J gene lost 6 bases, with 19 bases spanning the gap. CDR3 residues: CASSKTAGTPDGYTF. The DNA for the CDR3 is TGCGCCAGCAGCAAGACGGCCGGGACACCTGATGGCTACACCTTC.

The table lists this clonotype with a few counts. The rearrangement links TRBV20-1 to TRBJ2-7; D remains unclear. Germline lookup yields CDR1 DFQATT and CDR2 SNEGSKA (reference sequence). The ends were cut back, 6 bases at V and 8 bases at J, with 17 bases in the middle. The CDR3 covers 12 residues. Written as DNA, the CDR3 is TGCAGTGCCATGGAACTGCGTCTAAAGCAGTACTTC. Encoded protein: CSAMELRLKQYF.

The V gene is TRBV4-2, the J gene TRBJ1-1; TRBD1 aligns across 7 bases. The V segment lost 3 bases and the J segment 3 bases; nucleotides outside the gene matches: 7. The germline V gene has CDR1 LGHNA and CDR2 YNFKEQ. This CDR3 region has 15 residues. The CDR3 protein is CASSHRSRGDTEAFF. CDR3 bases: TGTGCCAGCAGCCATAGGTCCAGGGGGGACACTGAAGCTTTCTTT.

J is TRBJ1-2 and V is TRBV29-1, with 9 bases that match TRBD1. This CDR3 comprises 13 residues. V gave up 5 bases and J gave up 8 bases; unmatched junction bases: 9. The germline V gene encodes CDR1 SQVTM and CDR2 ANQGSEA. Here the CDR3 reads CSVRTGGNGGYTF. CDR3 nucleotides: TGCAGCGTTCGTACAGGGGGCAATGGAGGCTACACCTTC.

As DNA, the CDR3 is TGCGCCAGCAGCTTGGCCCCTACAGGGGAGCAGTTCTTC. Protein sequence: CASSLAPTGEQFF. The genes are TRBV5-1 and TRBJ2-1; tentative D call: TRBD1 (6 bases). CDR1 SGHRS and CDR2 YFSETQ come from the germline V gene. Trimming cost V 0 bases and J 10 bases, with 11 bases left between them. The CDR3 runs 13 residues.

The chain carries TRBV20-1 and TRBJ2-5; TRBD2 matches at 10 bases. J was trimmed by 4 bases and V by 6 bases; bases with no gene match: 11. The CDR3 is 15 amino acids. CDR1 is DFQATT and CDR2 is SNEGSKA in the germline V gene (reference sequence). DNA of the CDR3: TGCAGTGCGGGGAAGGGACTAGCGCCTTCAGAGACCCAGTACTTC. Amino acids: CSAGKGLAPSETQYF.

A word on this clonotype: The final CDR3 position lacks the conserved phenylalanine or tryptophan, pointing to a likely read error. The genes are TRBV29-1 and TRBJ2-7; no definite D call. V lost 6 bases and J lost 2, with 11 bases in between. The CDR3 loop spans 12 amino acids. Germline CDR1 and CDR2: SQVTM and ANQGSEA. For the CDR3, the DNA is TGCAGCGTCCGAACTGTAACCTACGAGCAGTACCTC. Protein sequence: CSVRTVTYEQYL.

The DNA of the CDR3 is TGTGCCAGCCGGGACACTCAAGCCAAAAACATTCAGTACTTC. As protein: CASRDTQAKNIQYF. The V call is TRBV18, the J call TRBJ2-4; possible D gene TRBD1, 6 bases. CDR3 length: 14 amino acids. Germline V gene sequence: CDR1 KGHSH, CDR2 LQKENI. V lost 8 bases to trimming and J lost 0 bases, with 11 bases between them.

The chain is built from TRBV20-1 and TRBJ1-1; 8 bases are a match to TRBD1. Germline V gives CDR1 DFQATT, CDR2 SNEGSKA (reference sequence). After removal of 6 bases from V and 2 bases from J, the junction contained 5 bases not matched to a gene. The CDR3 runs 13 residues. CDR3 amino acids: CSAAQGVNTEAFF. The CDR3 nucleotides read TGCAGTGCCGCACAGGGGGTTAACACTGAAGCTTTCTTT.

The CDR3 nucleotides are TGTGCCAGCAGGCAGCCTCAAAAAGGAGGGGAGCTGTTTTTT. Protein: CASRQPQKGGELFF. This chain uses TRBV2 with TRBJ2-2; D is undetermined. The V gene's germline CDR1 is SNHLY and CDR2 FYNNEI. Trimming removed 6 bases at V and 8 bases at J, with 16 bases between. The CDR3 is 14 amino acids.